The T cell receptor beta chain described here comes from a study of OX40 agonist ivuxolimab in advanced cancers. Study context: Patients received the agonistic anti-OX40 (CD134) antibody ivuxolimab. Earlier treatment with anti-PD-1, anti-PD-L1 or anti-CTLA-4 was permitted, and around 36% had received some.

The CDR3 runs 16 residues. Trimming pared 4 bases from V and 5 bases from J, leaving 20 bases between. Germline V lookup: CDR1 SGHVS, CDR2 FQNEAQ. The repertoire was sequenced with immunoSEQ multiplex PCR; TCRdb's copy has only in-frame clones and lacks some. The sample lists roughly 42,000 clones, around 86% occurring once. The receptor comes from an adult with an advanced solid tumor such as melanoma, head and neck, liver or kidney cancer. This chain joins TRBV7-8 and TRBJ1-1, with D possibly being TRBD1 (6 bases). The source material was CD4+ or CD8+ T cells sorted from blood, sampled in a trial of the OX40 agonist ivuxolimab. DNA for the CDR3: TGTGCCAGCAGCTCTGGGACACCGGGGGAGTATACTGAAGCTTTCTTT. Residues: CASSSGTPGEYTEAFF. Full variable domain (rest looked up from reference TRBV7-8 and TRBJ1-1): GAGVSQSPRYKVAKRGQDVALRCDPISGHVSLFWYQQALGQGPEFLTYFQNEAQLDKSGLPSDRFFAERPEGSVSTLKIQRTQQEDSAVYLCASSSGTPGEYTEAFFGQGTRLTVV.